This T cell receptor beta chain emerged from a study of T cells expressing NK-cell markers. As for the study in general: The authors sequenced eight donors, of whom seven were HCMV-seropositive and one was seronegative. Regarding the study as a whole: The share of CD8+ T cells held by dominant NKG2C+ clonotypes was about 1.0-8% in about 6 donors.

In the case of this clonotype: Its antigen is still unknown.

TCRdb re-called the 5' RACE reads and catalogs CDR3 proteins one per entry, DNA excluded. This sample's clone table lists about 410,000 distinct CDR3 sequences. Germline V gene lookup returns CDR1 MNHNS and CDR2 SASEGT. CDR3 size: 13 residues. The sequence was obtained from a woman between 45 and 65 years old in good health. Specimen: blood T cells: a sorted CD56 or NKG2C T cell subset, CD4+ or CD8+ T cells, or bulk PBMC T cells (not recorded which). This sequence joins TRBV6-1 and TRBJ1-6; the D call from TCRdb, TRBD1, cannot be confirmed without DNA. The CDR3 spells CAGGPGGNSPLHF.